A single sample gave rise to the 4 T cell receptor beta chains below, sequenced in a study of T cell responses to AZD1222 COVID-19 vaccine. The repertoire was sequenced with immunoSEQ multiplex PCR; TCRdb's copy has only in-frame clones and lacks some. Of over 120,000 clones listed, roughly nine tenths are singletons. Sequenced here: peripheral blood, sampled on day 0 of AZD1222 vaccination. The receptor set was obtained from an adult in good health.

The J gene is TRBJ2-7, the V gene TRBV6-5; perhaps D is TRBD1 or TRBD2 (5 bases each). V was pared by 0 bases and J by 2 bases, with 14 bases between. The CDR3 loop spans 16 amino acids. Germline V gene data show CDR1 as MNHEY and CDR2 as SVGAGI. DNA of the CDR3: TGTGCCAGCAGTTACTCTTTCCAGGGAGCTCCCTACGAGCAGTACTTC. Translation: CASSYSFQGAPYEQYF.

This clone was counted a single time. Other DNA sequences of this sample code for an identical CDR3. The CDR3 DNA is TGTGCCAGCTCACCGCGGGGCACAGATACGCAGTATTTT. Translation: CASSPRGTDTQYF. The J gene is TRBJ2-3, the V gene TRBV18; maybe TRBD2 (5 bases). V was cut by 3 bases and J by 1 base, with 5 bases left in between. Per germline, CDR1 KGHSH and CDR2 LQKENI. This CDR3 contains 13 residues.

The V gene is TRBV2, the J gene TRBJ1-1, with 10 bases aligning to TRBD1. Germline V gene sequence: CDR1 SNHLY, CDR2 FYNNEI. The length of the CDR3 is 13 residues. Trimming cost V 8 bases and J 4 bases; bases outside gene matches: 4. The CDR3 DNA follows: TGTGCCAGCGTGGACAGGGGGAGCACTGAAGCTTTCTTT. It specifies CASVDRGSTEAFF.

The rearrangement joins TRBV29-1 to TRBJ2-1; TRBD2 matches 13 bases. Germline loops: CDR1 SQVTM, CDR2 ANQGSEA. Unmatched junction bases numbered 3, after V lost 3 bases and J lost 4 bases. The CDR3 covers 15 residues. The CDR3 loop is CSVDQTSGRYNEQFF. CDR3 nucleotide sequence: TGCAGCGTTGATCAGACTAGCGGGAGGTACAATGAGCAGTTCTTC.